This entry lists 5 T cell receptor beta chains sequenced from one sample in a study of T cell clonotyping in hematopoietic cell transplantation (dated by TCRdb to the early 2020s). To prepare the library, the immunoSEQ multiplex PCR assay was applied. The table was pulled from immuneACCESS by TCRdb, which kept in-frame rearrangements only. Such tables lose some clones; where checked, under half of the loss comes from unresolved V genes, and the rest has no known cause. The sample includes tens of thousands of clones, with 90% to 96% observed a single time. The ten largest clones take up around 1.7% of the sample. The meaning of the sample's time point label: recipient sample about 28 days before transplant, after cytoreduction. Sequencing used peripheral blood mononuclear cells, obtained before stem cell transplant. The receptors were gathered from a woman aged 45-59 years with acute myeloid leukemia. Some clones in this sample may be carry-over from other donors' samples.

The chain combines TRBV6-1 with TRBJ1-5; TRBD1 matches at 7 bases. Germline V gene lookup returns CDR1 MNHNS and CDR2 SASEGT. The CDR3 runs 13 residues. With 6 bases clipped from V and 7 bases from J, the junction kept 6 bases outside the gene matches. DNA of the CDR3: TGTGCCAGCAGGGGACAGACGGCGCAGCCCCAGCATTTT. Translated: CASRGQTAQPQHF.

The rearrangement links TRBV6-5 to TRBJ2-5; 8 nucleotides agree with TRBD1. The germline CDR1 and CDR2 sequences are MNHEY and SVGAGI. V lost 6 bases and J lost 5; bases outside the gene matches: 5. The CDR3 consists of 13 residues. CDR3 sequence reads: CASRQGARETQYF. CDR3 coding DNA: TGTGCCAGCAGGCAGGGGGCACGGGAGACCCAGTACTTC.

The chain recombines TRBV6-5 with TRBJ1-5; unclear D gene. CDR1 and CDR2 (germline): MNHEY, SVGAGI. This CDR3 spans 14 amino acids. V lost 6 bases and J 6 bases, leaving 15 bases between the germline ends. CDR3 sequence reads: CASSPLGVRQPQHF. The CDR3 DNA follows: TGTGCCAGCAGCCCACTAGGTGTGCGTCAGCCCCAGCATTTT.

The gene calls are TRBV5-1 and TRBJ2-7, with TRBD1 identical over 12 bases. This CDR3 is built from 15 residues. CDR1 SGHRS and CDR2 YFSETQ come from the germline V gene. Unmatched junction bases numbered 9, after V lost 7 bases and J lost 4 bases. The CDR3 DNA sequence: TGCGCCAGCCGCGGGACAGGGGGCCACTTGTACGAGCAGTACTTC. Residues: CASRGTGGHLYEQYF.

The chain carries TRBV28 and TRBJ2-7, with a possible D match to TRBD2 (5 bases). Germline-derived CDR1 and CDR2 are MDHEN and SYDVKM. The CDR3 loop spans 14 amino acids. Between the trimmed V and J ends, which lost 6 bases and 1 base, there was a span of 13 bases. In DNA form, the CDR3 reads TGTGCCAGCAGAAACGGGGTGGGTTCCTACGAGCAGTACTTC. This encodes CASRNGVGSYEQYF. Together with reference TRBV28 and TRBJ2-7, the CDR3 gives the full variable domain: DVKVTQSSRYLVKRTGEKVFLECVQDMDHENMFWYRQDPGLGLRLIYFSYDVKMKEKGDIPEGYSVSREKKERFSLILESASTNQTSMYLCASRNGVGSYEQYFGPGTRLTVT.